The next 32 T cell receptor beta chains were all read from a single sample in a study of cytomegalovirus exposure and HLA in healthy donors. Both 60 Vbeta primers and 13 Jbeta primers went into the PCR. Using immunoSEQ multiplex PCR, the repertoire was profiled, and TCRdb retains in-frame clones only, with some absent. Recorded for this sample: tens of thousands of clones. Sequences were obtained from PBMCs. Every receptor here comes from a male donor in good health and CMV-seronegative.

The chain has TRBV7-2 and TRBJ2-7, with TRBD2 matching over 12 bases. Germline CDR1 SGHTA, CDR2 FQGNSA. This CDR3 is built from 15 residues. V dropped 8 bases and J dropped 4; count of bases not matched to a gene: 9. CDR3 residues: CASGGASGGAYEQYF. For the CDR3, the DNA is TGTGCCAGCGGAGGGGCTAGCGGGGGGGCATACGAGCAGTACTTC.

The rearrangement links TRBV19 to TRBJ2-2; possible D gene TRBD1, 5 bases. This CDR3 has 15 amino acids. V was pared by 8 bases and J by 5 bases, with 18 bases between. Per germline, CDR1 LNHDA and CDR2 SQIVND (reference sequence). CDR3 coding DNA: TGTGCCAGTTCCGAAGCAGGGTTCCAGACCGGGGAGCTGTTTTTT. Its translation: CASSEAGFQTGELFF.

The chain uses TRBV5-1 and TRBJ1-3, with 7 positions matching TRBD1. J was trimmed by 4 bases and V by 4 bases; bases with no gene match: 11. This CDR3 comprises 16 residues. Germline CDR1 reads SGHRS; CDR2 reads YFSETQ. The CDR3 nucleotides are TGCGCCAGCAGCCTACAGGGGATTGACGCCGGAAACACCATATATTTT. Translation: CASSLQGIDAGNTIYF.

The genes are TRBV30 and TRBJ1-2; a possible D gene is TRBD1 (5 bases). Germline CDR1 and CDR2: GTSNPN and SVGIG (reference sequence). V was clipped by 2 bases and J by 6 bases, with 13 bases between them. The CDR3 is 13 residues long. DNA of the CDR3: TGTGCCTGGAGTCGCGGGGGGGGTGATGGCTACACCTTC. It yields the protein CAWSRGGGDGYTF.

The chain joins TRBV30 to TRBJ1-1, with 10 bases identical to TRBD1. The CDR3 is 15 residues long. Germline trimming cut 4 bases from V and 4 bases from J; bases unmatched to any gene: 9. The V gene's germline CDR1 is GTSNPN and CDR2 SVGIG (reference sequence). The CDR3 DNA reads TGTGCCTGGACAACGTCCGGGACAGGGGTCACTGAAGCTTTCTTT. Encoded protein: CAWTTSGTGVTEAFF.

The V call is TRBV11-2, the J call TRBJ2-3; maybe TRBD2 (5 bases). Looked up from germline, CDR1 is SGHAT and CDR2 is FQNNGV. This CDR3 is 17 amino acids long. Trimming removed 1 base at V and 0 bases at J, with 14 bases between. The CDR3 DNA sequence: TGTGCCAGCAGCTTAGCGGGTGGGAGCACTAGCACAGATACGCAGTATTTT. Protein product: CASSLAGGSTSTDTQYF.

The chain employs TRBV14 and TRBJ2-7; D is possibly TRBD1 (5 bases). The germline CDR1 and CDR2 sequences are SGHDN and FVKESK. The CDR3 has 14 amino acids. Trimming removed 1 base from V and 2 bases from J, with 9 bases in between. CDR3 sequence: CASSQVAGTYEQYF. CDR3 DNA sequence: TGTGCCAGCAGCCAAGTTGCAGGGACCTACGAGCAGTACTTC.

V gene TRBV7-9 combines with J gene TRBJ2-5, with 8 bases lining up with TRBD2. Germline-derived CDR1 and CDR2 are SEHNR and FQNEAQ (reference sequence). V was pared by 7 bases and J by 0 bases, with 1 base of the junction left unmatched. The CDR3 runs 13 residues. The CDR3 DNA sequence: TGTGCCAGCACACTAGCGGACCAAGAGACCCAGTACTTC. Protein product: CASTLADQETQYF.

This chain uses TRBV9 with TRBJ2-7; TRBD2 matches 9 bases. The CDR3 runs 16 residues. CDR1 and CDR2 (germline): SGDLS, YYNGEE. Trimming at V came to 4 bases and at J to 6 bases, leaving 14 bases not matched to a gene. The CDR3 coding sequence is TGTGCCAGCAGCAAAGGGACAGCGACTAGCGGAGTCGAGCAGTACTTC. Its protein is CASSKGTATSGVEQYF.

The rearrangement joins TRBV9 to TRBJ2-7, with TRBD2 identical over 10 bases. The CDR3 consists of 14 residues. Trimming cost V 0 bases and J 3 bases; bases outside gene matches: 0. Germline CDR1 reads SGDLS; CDR2 reads YYNGEE. The CDR3 region is CASSVGTSGYEQYF. In nucleotides, the CDR3 is TGTGCCAGCAGCGTAGGGACTAGCGGCTACGAGCAGTACTTC.

The V call is TRBV29-1, the J call TRBJ2-7; 10 bases align to TRBD1. CDR1 and CDR2 from the germline V gene are SQVTM and ANQGSEA. J was trimmed by 6 bases and V by 3 bases; bases with no gene match: 2. CDR3 length equals 12 residues. The CDR3 reads CSVEGTGAEQYF. The CDR3 DNA reads as TGCAGCGTTGAGGGGACAGGGGCCGAGCAGTACTTC.

V usage is TRBV4-3 and J usage is TRBJ1-1; 9 bases agree with TRBD1. The germline gives CDR1 LGHNA, CDR2 YSLEER. The CDR3 contains 17 residues. V lost 1 base and J lost 3; bases outside the gene matches: 9. The chain's CDR3 is CASSQGPPTGGDTEAFF. The CDR3, as DNA: TGCGCCAGCAGCCAAGGCCCCCCGACAGGGGGAGACACTGAAGCTTTCTTT.

The chain employs TRBV6-5 and TRBJ1-6, with D tentatively TRBD1 (6 bases). CDR1 is MNHEY and CDR2 is SVGAGI in the germline V gene. The CDR3 contains 16 residues. Trimming removed 1 base from V and 6 bases from J, with 13 bases in between. The CDR3 here is CASSYLAGVLNSPLHF. For the CDR3, the DNA is TGTGCCAGCAGTTACTTGGCAGGGGTGCTTAATTCACCCCTCCACTTT.

This sequence joins TRBV19 and TRBJ2-1, with 8 positions matching TRBD2. V trimming: 4 bases; J trimming: 2 bases; junction bases outside the gene matches: 7. This CDR3 is 16 amino acids long. CDR1 is LNHDA and CDR2 is SQIVND in the germline V gene (reference sequence). This chain's CDR3 is CASSKIAGLTYNEQFF. The CDR3, as DNA: TGTGCCAGTAGTAAGATAGCGGGGTTGACCTACAATGAGCAGTTCTTC.

Remarks on this clone: The junction departs from the called germline gene at one end, perhaps through a read error. The V and J genes are TRBV2 and TRBJ2-1, with 7 bases aligning to TRBD2. CDR3 length equals 14 residues. Per germline, CDR1 SNHLY and CDR2 FYNNEI. The CDR3 loop reads CASTSGSSDNEQFF. The CDR3 coding sequence is TGTGCCAGCACTAGCGGTAGCTCCGACAATGAGCAGTTCTTC.

V gene TRBV7-2 combines with J gene TRBJ2-3; 13 nucleotides align to TRBD2. CDR1 and CDR2 (germline): SGHTA, FQGNSA. This CDR3 spans 15 amino acids. Trimming cost V 5 bases and J 4 bases; bases outside gene matches: 3. DNA for the CDR3: TGTGCCAGCAGCCAACTAGCGGGGGGGTCAGATACGCAGTATTTT. Amino acid sequence: CASSQLAGGSDTQYF.

About this clone: One end of the junction is discordant with germline, which a read error may explain. The chain joins TRBV4-1 to TRBJ2-7; 8 bases fit TRBD1. Germline V lookup: CDR1 MGHRA, CDR2 YSYEKL. The CDR3 covers 13 residues. CDR3 bases: TGCACCAGCAGCCCGGACAGGGTCAACGAGCAGTACTTC. Encoded protein: CTSSPDRVNEQYF.

The chain carries TRBV7-2 and TRBJ2-1; 8 bases are a match to TRBD2. From germline, CDR1 is SGHTA and CDR2 FQGNSA. After removal of 4 bases from V and 7 bases from J, the junction contained 9 bases not matched to a gene. The CDR3 contains 15 residues. Here the CDR3 DNA reads TGTGCCAGCAGCTCTGGGCCCATAGCGGGAAATGAGCAGTTCTTC. This encodes CASSSGPIAGNEQFF.

This chain links TRBV19 with TRBJ1-6, with 9 bases lining up with TRBD1. The germline CDR1 and CDR2 sequences are LNHDA and SQIVND (reference sequence). CDR3 length: 14 residues. DNA for the CDR3: TGTGCTAGGAGTAGCCGACAGGGGGAGACACCCCTCCACTTT. Translated: CARSSRQGETPLHF. The full variable domain, in which reference TRBV19 and TRBJ1-6 provide the parts outside the CDR3, is DGGITQSPKYLFRKEGQNVTLSCEQNLNHDAMYWYRQDPGQGLRLIYYSQIVNDFQKGDIAEGYSVSREKKESFPLTVTSAQKNPTAFYLCARSSRQGETPLHFGNGTRLTVT.

V gene TRBV7-2 combines with J gene TRBJ2-5; TRBD1 matches 9 bases. The CDR3 consists of 13 residues. Germline V gives CDR1 SGHTA, CDR2 FQGNSA. V gave up 4 bases and J gave up 4 bases; unmatched junction bases: 1. CDR3 amino acids: CASSSGQGETQYF. The CDR3 coding sequence is TGTGCCAGCAGCTCGGGACAGGGAGAGACCCAGTACTTC.

The gene calls are TRBV9 and TRBJ2-2; D gene unclear. This CDR3 spans 16 amino acids. From germline, CDR1 is SGDLS and CDR2 YYNGEE. Trimming took off 4 bases at V and 2 bases at J, with 15 bases between the two ends. The CDR3 sequence: CASSPRQEKNTGELFF. Here the CDR3 DNA reads TGTGCCAGCAGCCCTCGTCAGGAAAAAAACACCGGGGAGCTGTTTTTT. Filled out from reference TRBV9 and TRBJ2-2, the complete variable domain reads DSGVTQTPKHLITATGQRVTLRCSPRSGDLSVYWYQQSLDQGLQFLIQYYNGEERAKGNILERFSAQQFPDLHSELNLSSLELGDSALYFCASSPRQEKNTGELFFGEGSRLTVL.

V usage is TRBV25-1 and J usage is TRBJ1-1; 9 bases fit TRBD1. V was pared by 1 base and J by 2 bases, with 5 bases of the junction left unmatched. The CDR3 is 16 residues long. The germline V gene encodes CDR1 MGHDK and CDR2 SYGVNS. The CDR3 is CASSEWGDRVNTEAFF. CDR3 DNA: TGTGCCAGCAGTGAATGGGGGGACAGGGTCAACACTGAAGCTTTCTTT.

As for this clone: At one end the junction does not follow the germline gene, possibly because of a read error. The same CDR3 also results from other DNA sequences found in this sample. The V and J genes are TRBV6-5 and TRBJ1-6; 8 nucleotides agree with TRBD1. The CDR3 extends over 15 amino acids. Germline values: CDR1 MNHEY, CDR2 SVGAGI. In DNA form, the CDR3 reads TGTGCCAGCAGTCCAGACAGGGGCAAGAATTCACCCCTACACTTT. It encodes CASSPDRGKNSPLHF.

The J gene is TRBJ1-5, the V gene TRBV7-2, with no clear D. Trimming removed 3 bases at V and 4 bases at J, with 4 bases between. The CDR3 has 12 residues. Germline V gene data show CDR1 as SGHTA and CDR2 as FQGNSA. CDR3 sequence: CASSFMNQPQHF. The CDR3 nucleotides are TGTGCCAGCAGCTTTATGAATCAGCCCCAGCATTTT. The full variable domain, completed using reference TRBV7-2 and TRBJ1-5, is GAGVSQSPSNKVTEKGKDVELRCDPISGHTALYWYRQSLGQGLEFLIYFQGNSAPDKSGLPSDRFSAERTGGSVSTLTIQRTQQEDSAVYLCASSFMNQPQHFGDGTRLSIL.

V usage is TRBV28 and J usage is TRBJ1-5, with D uncertain. The CDR3 spans 13 residues. CDR1 is MDHEN, CDR2 SYDVKM, per germline. Trimming left V 8 bases short and J 0 bases short, with 8 bases between. The CDR3 DNA sequence: TGTGCCAGCTATGAGGGTAGCAATCAGCCCCAGCATTTT. Translated, it gives CASYEGSNQPQHF.

The V call is TRBV6-5, the J call TRBJ2-7; 8 nucleotides match TRBD2. V was clipped by 0 bases and J by 5 bases; unmatched bases: 9. Germline loops: CDR1 MNHEY, CDR2 SVGAGI. The CDR3 spans 16 residues. Here the CDR3 DNA reads TGTGCCAGCAGTTACTCCGGTAGGCGGGGGGACCACGAGCAGTACTTC. Protein product: CASSYSGRRGDHEQYF.

The chain uses TRBV13 and TRBJ2-7; the D gene is possibly TRBD1 (6 bases). Trimming shortened V by 6 bases and J by 1 base, and 10 bases separated the two germline ends. CDR1 and CDR2 (germline): PRHDT, FYEKMQ (reference sequence). The CDR3 length is 13 residues. CDR3: CASRSRGSYEQYF. CDR3 DNA sequence: TGTGCCAGCAGGTCTAGGGGGTCCTACGAGCAGTACTTC.

The chain links TRBV5-1 to TRBJ2-2, with 8 bases fitting TRBD1. CDR1 and CDR2 from the germline V gene are SGHRS and YFSETQ. V was pared by 0 bases and J by 8 bases, with 9 bases of the junction left unmatched. The CDR3 spans 16 residues. Written as DNA, the CDR3 is TGCGCCAGCAGCTTGGAAGGGACAGGCATGTGGGGGGAGCTGTTTTTT. Translation gives CASSLEGTGMWGELFF.

This chain joins TRBV15 and TRBJ2-1, with TRBD2 matching 7 bases. J gave up 11 bases and V 0 bases, and 10 bases lay outside the gene matches. This CDR3 has 15 residues. Germline V gene lookup returns CDR1 LNHNV and CDR2 YYDKDF (reference sequence). The CDR3 reads CATSREASGATKQFF. CDR3 DNA sequence: TGTGCCACCAGCAGAGAGGCTAGCGGCGCAACCAAGCAGTTCTTC. The full variable domain, its missing parts supplied by reference TRBV15 and TRBJ2-1, is DAMVIQNPRYQVTQFGKPVTLSCSQTLNHNVMYWYQQKSSQAPKLLFHYYDKDFNNEADTPDNFQSRRPNTSFCFLDIRSPGLGDTAMYLCATSREASGATKQFFGPGTRLTVL.

As to this clone: A read error may produce the germline difference seen at one junction end. The chain recombines TRBV7-9 with TRBJ1-3; no clear D. CDR3 length equals 12 residues. Germline assignment: CDR1 SEHNR and CDR2 FQNEAQ (reference sequence). Written as DNA, the CDR3 is TGTGCCAGCAGCTTAGTGGCAAACAACATATATTTT. Its translation is CASSLVANNIYF.

The chain joins TRBV6-1 to TRBJ2-2, with D possibly matching TRBD1 (5 bases). Germline V lookup: CDR1 MNHNS, CDR2 SASEGT. V lost 5 bases, J lost 1 base, and 11 bases lay in between. CDR3 length: 15 amino acids. In DNA, the CDR3 is TGTGCCAGCAGTCCGGACACTTTGAACACCGGGGAGCTGTTTTTT. Its translation: CASSPDTLNTGELFF.

The chain joins TRBV28 to TRBJ2-6; TRBD1 aligns across 12 bases. The CDR3 runs to 19 residues. From germline, CDR1 is MDHEN and CDR2 SYDVKM. The V gene end was trimmed by 9 bases and the J gene end by 2 bases; junction bases not matched to a gene: 14. CDR3 DNA: TGTGCCAGTCTGGGGACAGGGGGCTTCAAGCTCGCTGGGGCCAACGTCCTGACTTTC. Translation: CASLGTGGFKLAGANVLTF.